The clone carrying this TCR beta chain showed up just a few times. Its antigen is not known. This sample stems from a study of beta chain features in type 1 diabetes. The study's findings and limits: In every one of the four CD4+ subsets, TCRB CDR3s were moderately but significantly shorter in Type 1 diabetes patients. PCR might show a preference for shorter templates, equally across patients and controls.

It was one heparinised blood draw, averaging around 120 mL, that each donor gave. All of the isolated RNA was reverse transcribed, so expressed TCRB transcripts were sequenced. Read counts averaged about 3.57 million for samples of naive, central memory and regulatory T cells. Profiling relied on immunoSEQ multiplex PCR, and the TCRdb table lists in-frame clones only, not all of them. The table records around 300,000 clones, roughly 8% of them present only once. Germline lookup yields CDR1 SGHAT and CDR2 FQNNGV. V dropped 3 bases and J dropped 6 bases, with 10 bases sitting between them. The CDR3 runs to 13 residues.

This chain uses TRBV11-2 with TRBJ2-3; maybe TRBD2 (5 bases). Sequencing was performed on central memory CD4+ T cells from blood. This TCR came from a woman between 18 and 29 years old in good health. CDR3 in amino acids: CASSLGELDTQYF. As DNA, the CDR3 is TGTGCCAGCAGCTTGGGAGAGTTGGATACGCAGTATTTT. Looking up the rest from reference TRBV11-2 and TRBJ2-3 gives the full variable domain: EAGVAQSPRYKIIEKRQSVAFWCNPISGHATLYWYQQILGQGPKLLIQFQNNGVVDDSQLPKDRFSAERLKGVDSTLKIQPAKLEDSAVYLCASSLGELDTQYFGPGTRLTVL.